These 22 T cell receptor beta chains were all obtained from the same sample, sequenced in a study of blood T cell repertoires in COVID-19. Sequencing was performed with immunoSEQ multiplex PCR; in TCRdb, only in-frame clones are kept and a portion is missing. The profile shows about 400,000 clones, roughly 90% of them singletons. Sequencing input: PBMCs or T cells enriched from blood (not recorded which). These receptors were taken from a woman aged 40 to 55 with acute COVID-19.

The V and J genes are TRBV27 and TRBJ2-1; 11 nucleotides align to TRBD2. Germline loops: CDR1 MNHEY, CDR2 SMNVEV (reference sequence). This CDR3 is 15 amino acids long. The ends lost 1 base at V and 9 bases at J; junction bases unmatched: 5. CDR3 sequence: CASSLYLAGGSEQFF. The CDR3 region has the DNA TGTGCCAGCAGTTTATACCTAGCGGGGGGCAGTGAGCAGTTCTTC.

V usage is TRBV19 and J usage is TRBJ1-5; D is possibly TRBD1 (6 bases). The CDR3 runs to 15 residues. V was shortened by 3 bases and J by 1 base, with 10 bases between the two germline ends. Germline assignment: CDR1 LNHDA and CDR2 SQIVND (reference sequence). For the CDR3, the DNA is TGTGCCAGTAGTATCAGGACAGTCAGCAATCAGCCCCAGCATTTT. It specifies CASSIRTVSNQPQHF.

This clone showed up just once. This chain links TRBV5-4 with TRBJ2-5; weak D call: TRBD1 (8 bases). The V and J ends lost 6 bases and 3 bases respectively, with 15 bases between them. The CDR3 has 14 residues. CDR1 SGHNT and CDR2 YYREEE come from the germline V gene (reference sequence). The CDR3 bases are TGTGCCAGCACCCGCACAGGGGGGGAAGAGACCCAGTACTTC. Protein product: CASTRTGGEETQYF.

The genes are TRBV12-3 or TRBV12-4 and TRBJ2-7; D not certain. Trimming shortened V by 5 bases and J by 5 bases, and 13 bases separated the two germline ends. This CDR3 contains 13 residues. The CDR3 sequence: CASSPVLVDEQYF. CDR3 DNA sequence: TGTGCCAGCAGTCCGGTTTTAGTGGACGAGCAGTACTTC.

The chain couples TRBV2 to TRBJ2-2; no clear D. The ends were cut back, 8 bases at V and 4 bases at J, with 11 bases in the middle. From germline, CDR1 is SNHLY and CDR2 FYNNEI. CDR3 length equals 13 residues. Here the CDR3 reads CASRWAPTGELFF. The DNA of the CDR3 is TGTGCCAGCCGTTGGGCTCCCACCGGGGAGCTGTTTTTT.

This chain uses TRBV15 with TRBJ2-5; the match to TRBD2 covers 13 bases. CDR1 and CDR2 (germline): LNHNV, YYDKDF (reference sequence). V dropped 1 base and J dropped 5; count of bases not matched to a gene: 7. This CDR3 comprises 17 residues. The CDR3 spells CATSRARGLAGRETQYF. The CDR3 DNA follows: TGTGCCACCAGCAGAGCCAGGGGACTAGCGGGGAGGGAGACCCAGTACTTC.

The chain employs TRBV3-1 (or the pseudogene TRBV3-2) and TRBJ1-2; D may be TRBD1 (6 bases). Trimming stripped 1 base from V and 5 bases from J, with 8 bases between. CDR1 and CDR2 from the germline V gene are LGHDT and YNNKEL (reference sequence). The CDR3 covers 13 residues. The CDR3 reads CASSQVGQYGYTF. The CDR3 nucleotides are TGTGCCAGCAGCCAAGTTGGACAGTATGGCTACACCTTC.

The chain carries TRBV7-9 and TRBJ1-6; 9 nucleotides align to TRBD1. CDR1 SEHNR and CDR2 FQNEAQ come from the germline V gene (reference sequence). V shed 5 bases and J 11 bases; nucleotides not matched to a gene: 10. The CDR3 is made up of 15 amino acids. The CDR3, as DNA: TGTGCCAGCAGCCAGACGCCGGGACAGGGAGCACCCCTCCACTTT. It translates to CASSQTPGQGAPLHF.

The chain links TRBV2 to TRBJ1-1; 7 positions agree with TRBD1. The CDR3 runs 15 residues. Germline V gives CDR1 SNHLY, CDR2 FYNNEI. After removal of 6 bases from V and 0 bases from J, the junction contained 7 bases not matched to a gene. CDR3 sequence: CASRRDSLMNTEAFF. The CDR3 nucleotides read TGTGCCAGCAGGCGGGACAGCCTAATGAACACTGAAGCTTTCTTT.

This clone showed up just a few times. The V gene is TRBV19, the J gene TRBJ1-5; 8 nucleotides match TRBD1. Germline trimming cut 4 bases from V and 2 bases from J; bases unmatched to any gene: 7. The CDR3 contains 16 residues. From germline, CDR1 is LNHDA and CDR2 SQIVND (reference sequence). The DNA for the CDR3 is TGTGCCAGTAGTAGCTACCCGGACAGGGGCAATCAGCCCCAGCATTTT. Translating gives CASSSYPDRGNQPQHF.

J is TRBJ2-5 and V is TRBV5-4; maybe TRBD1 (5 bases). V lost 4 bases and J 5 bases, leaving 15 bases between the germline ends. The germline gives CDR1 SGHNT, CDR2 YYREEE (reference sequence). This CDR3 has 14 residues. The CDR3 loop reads CASSVDSDPETQYF. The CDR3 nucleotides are TGTGCCAGCAGCGTAGACAGTGATCCGGAGACCCAGTACTTC. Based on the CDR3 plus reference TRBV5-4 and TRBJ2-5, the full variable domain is ETGVTQSPTHLIKTRGQQVTLRCSSQSGHNTVSWYQQALGQGPQFIFQYYREEENGRGNFPPRFSGLQFPNYSSELNVNALELDDSALYLCASSVDSDPETQYFGPGTRLLVL.

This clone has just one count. This chain's CDR3 is CASSLAPRAEQYF. The DNA for the CDR3 is TGTGCCAGCAGCTTAGCTCCCAGGGCCGAGCAGTACTTC. This chain uses TRBV7-6 with TRBJ2-7; maybe TRBD1 (5 bases). The CDR3 contains 13 residues. The germline gives CDR1 SGHVS, CDR2 FNYEAQ. Deletions cut 0 bases from V and 6 bases from J, with 9 bases between.

CDR3 coding DNA: TGTGCCAGCAGTTTCCAAATTACAGGGGGCTGGGGGAACACTGAAGCTTTCTTT. Its translation: CASSFQITGGWGNTEAFF. The chain has TRBV27 and TRBJ1-1, with TRBD1 matching 9 bases. The CDR3 loop spans 18 amino acids. Germline assignment: CDR1 MNHEY and CDR2 SMNVEV (reference sequence). The junction had 12 bases not matched to a gene; V was cut back by 3 bases and J by 1 base.

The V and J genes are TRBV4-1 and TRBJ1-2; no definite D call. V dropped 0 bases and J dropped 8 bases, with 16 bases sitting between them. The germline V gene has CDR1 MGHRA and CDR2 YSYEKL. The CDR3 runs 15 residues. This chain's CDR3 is CASSQEDLSAEGYTF. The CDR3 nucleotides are TGCGCCAGCAGCCAAGAGGATCTAAGCGCTGAAGGCTACACCTTC.

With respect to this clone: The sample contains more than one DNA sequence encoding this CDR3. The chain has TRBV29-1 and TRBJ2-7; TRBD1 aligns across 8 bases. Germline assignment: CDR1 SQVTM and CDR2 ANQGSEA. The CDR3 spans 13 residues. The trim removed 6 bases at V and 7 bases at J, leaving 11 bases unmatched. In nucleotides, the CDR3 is TGCAGCGTCGGCCGCCAGGGGGCGAGGGAGCAGTACTTC. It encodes CSVGRQGAREQYF.

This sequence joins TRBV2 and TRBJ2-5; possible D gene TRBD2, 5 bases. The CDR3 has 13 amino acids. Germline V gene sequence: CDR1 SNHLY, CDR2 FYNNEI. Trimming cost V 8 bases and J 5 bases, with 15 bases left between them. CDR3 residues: CASWERPGETQYF. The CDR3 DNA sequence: TGTGCCAGCTGGGAGCGTCCGGGGGAGACCCAGTACTTC.

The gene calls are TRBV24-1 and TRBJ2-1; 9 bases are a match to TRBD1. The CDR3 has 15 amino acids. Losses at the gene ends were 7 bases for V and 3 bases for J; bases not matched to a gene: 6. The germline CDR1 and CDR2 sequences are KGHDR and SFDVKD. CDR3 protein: CATSRDREGYNEQFF. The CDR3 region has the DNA TGTGCCACCAGCCGGGACAGGGAGGGCTACAATGAGCAGTTCTTC.

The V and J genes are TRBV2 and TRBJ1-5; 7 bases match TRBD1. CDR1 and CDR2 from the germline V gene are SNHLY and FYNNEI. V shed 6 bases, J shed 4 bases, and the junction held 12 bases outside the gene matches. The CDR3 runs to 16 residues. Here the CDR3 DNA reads TGTGCCAGCAGAGCCGTAACCGGGACAGAAAATCAGCCCCAGCATTTT. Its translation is CASRAVTGTENQPQHF. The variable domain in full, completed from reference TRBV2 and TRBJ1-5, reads EPEVTQTPSHQVTQMGQEVILRCVPISNHLYFYWYRQILGQKVEFLVSFYNNEISEKSEIFDDQFSVERPDGSNFTLKIRSTKLEDSAMYFCASRAVTGTENQPQHFGDGTRLSIL.

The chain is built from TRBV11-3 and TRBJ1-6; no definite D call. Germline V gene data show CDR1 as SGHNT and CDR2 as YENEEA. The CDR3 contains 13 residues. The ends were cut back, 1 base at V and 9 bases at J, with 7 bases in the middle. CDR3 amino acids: CASSLVSSSPLHF. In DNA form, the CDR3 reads TGTGCCAGCAGCTTAGTTTCGAGTTCACCCCTCCACTTT.

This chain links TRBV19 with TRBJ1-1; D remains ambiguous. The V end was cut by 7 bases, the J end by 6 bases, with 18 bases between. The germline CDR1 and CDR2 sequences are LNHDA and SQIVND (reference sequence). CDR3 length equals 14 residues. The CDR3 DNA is TGTGCCAGTACCTCCACACGCCAGGTCCCTGAAGCTTTCTTT. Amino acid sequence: CASTSTRQVPEAFF.

The CDR3 here is CASSEGGQGRSYGYTF. The CDR3 nucleotides are TGTGCCAGCAGCGAAGGGGGACAGGGAAGGAGCTATGGCTACACCTTC. The rearrangement uses TRBV28 and TRBJ1-2; 9 bases match TRBD1. Trimming cost V 6 bases and J 4 bases; bases outside gene matches: 12. This CDR3 is 16 amino acids long. CDR1 MDHEN and CDR2 SYDVKM come from the germline V gene.

CDR3: CASSLGGMPGSPLHF. The CDR3 region has the DNA TGTGCCAGCAGCTTAGGCGGCATGCCCGGTTCACCCCTCCACTTT. The rearrangement links TRBV11-2 to TRBJ1-6; D call uncertain. The germline V gene has CDR1 SGHAT and CDR2 FQNNGV. Trimming took off 1 base at V and 9 bases at J, with 13 bases between the two ends. This CDR3 comprises 15 residues.